This entry features one TCR beta chain sequence. Which antigen it targets is not known. No much larger clone is present one base from it, and per-base qualities are unavailable. This specimen comes from a study of shared clonotypes between healthy human individuals (dated by TCRdb to 2018 to 2021). Some background on the complete study: The cohort comprised a couple of women and a few men aged 18 to 49 years. For each donor, three plates each were used for CD4 naive and CD4 memory, two plates were used for CD8 naive, and one plate was used for CD8 memory. The study deeply sequenced blood TCR repertoires of about 5 healthy adults to estimate repertoire size and the extent of clonotype sharing between individuals. Libraries were prepared and TCR repertoires were sequenced by different laboratories using diverse techniques, in order to increase sequencing depth and limit assay-specific biases. Leukapheresis yielded between about 0.8 and 9.5 billion PBMCs per donor.

The donors were healthy, HIV-negative adults with no recently reported acute infections or vaccinations. Every donor was a Caucasian adult residing in Nashville, Tennessee, USA. Magnetic negative selection was used to enrich CD4+ T cells, after which naive cells were positively selected on CD45RA and the negative fraction became the memory subset. Blood was collected by leukapheresis, and PBMCs were isolated by Ficoll-Histopaque density gradient centrifugation and then cryopreserved in liquid nitrogen vapor phase. Analytical flow cytometry was used to check the purity and quantity of every magnetically sorted T cell population. Genomic DNA was isolated from every sorted fraction and measured by UV absorbance on a Nanodrop 2000c. Overall study outcomes, separate from this receptor: Clonotypes shared by all four sorted-subset donors showed higher generation probabilities than non-shared clonotypes. About 5% of naive CD4, approximately 3.7% of naive CD8, roughly 2.4% of memory CD4, and about 0.4% of memory CD8 clonotypes were shared across several donors. Naive subsets generally had larger estimated clonotype richness than memory subsets did. Pairwise subsampling led to the expectation that sequencing depth would affect the degree of clonotype sharing among donors. Because the study included only a small number of donors, the genetic and exposure-history diversity represented was limited. Even with the large sequencing depth, rarefaction of the sorted-subset datasets indicated that sequencing was incomplete. Sampling was restricted to blood, and TCR repertoires in tissue are likely to differ from TCR repertoires in blood.

Using the deep immunoSEQ assay, multiplex PCR amplified TCR CDR3 regions from genomic DNA. Extracted genomic DNA from each cell subset was spread evenly across all wells of several immunoSEQ 96-well plates, with each plate serving as a replicate. Each replicate PCR for sorted subsets received approximately 220 ng genomic DNA, equal to tens of thousands of T cell genomes. The purified libraries were quantified using a Qubit 3.0 fluorometer, sized with a Bioanalyzer 2100, and then quantified again using the KAPA Library Quantification kit. Each immunoSEQ 96-well plate was sequenced on its own single-read 150-cycle Illumina NextSeq 550 flow cell. Per the original workflow: Because the immunoSEQ output held only junctional sequences and lacked quality scores, the filtering could not match the filtering applied to full-length reads. Sequences were annotated with PyIR, a Python wrapper for IgBLAST v1.9, and V/J genes and CDR3 were assigned using IMGT germline references. Reads were removed for weak V/J assignments (E-value above 1e-6), missing CDR3, stop codons, out-of-frame junctions, or ambiguous translated residues. V3J clonotypes were defined as sequences sharing the same inferred V gene, J gene, and CDR3 amino acid sequence. To compute the percentage overlap between repertoires, the number of shared unique clonotypes was divided by the size of the smaller repertoire. Repertoire richness was assessed with RTK rarefaction, the Chao1 estimator, and Recon v2.1 estimates of unobserved clonotypes. Generation probabilities were computed with OLGA for all TCRbeta clonotypes obtained by the gDNA method from four donors. As stored in TCRdb, this immuneACCESS dataset retains in-frame rearrangements with V and J assigned. A fraction of the clones does not appear; measured against another copy, unresolved V genes explain less than half of the discrepancy, and the remainder lacks a known reason. The D gene and trimming were derived from the DNA, and the V and J assignments and clone size from that table. In this sample the table shows 2 million to 2.5 million clones, about nine tenths of which occur a single time. The ten largest clones add up to roughly 0.34% of the sample.

Germline trimming amounts to 4 bases on V and 4 bases on J, with 6 as the count of junction bases outside the gene matches. The CDR1 and CDR2 encoded by the germline V gene are SGHNT and YENEEA. The CDR3, cysteine through phenylalanine, is 15 amino acids long. Left in the record is the CDR3 DNA by itself, 45 bases read in frame from the first base. This TCR was recovered from a man aged 18 to 29 in good health. Some clones in this sample may be carry-over from other donors' samples. The chain uses TRBV11-3 and TRBJ2-1, with 8 middle bases fitting TRBD1. The sequenced material came from naive CD4+ T cells from PBMCs. The cell subset or site label on this specimen signifies: CD45RA+ positively selected. The CDR3 here reads CASSSRQGHYNEQFF. The DNA sequence is given as TGTGCCAGCAGCTCACGACAGGGGCATTACAATGAGCAGTTCTTC.